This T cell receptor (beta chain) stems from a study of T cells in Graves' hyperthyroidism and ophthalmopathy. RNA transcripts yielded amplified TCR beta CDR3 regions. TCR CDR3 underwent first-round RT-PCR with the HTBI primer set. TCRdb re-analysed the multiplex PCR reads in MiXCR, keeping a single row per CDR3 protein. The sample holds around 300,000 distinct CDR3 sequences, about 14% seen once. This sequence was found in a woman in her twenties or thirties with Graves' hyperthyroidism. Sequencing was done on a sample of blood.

The CDR3 loop reads CASSPRGGSSTGELFF. For the CDR3, the DNA is TGTGCCAGCAGCCCGAGGGGCGGGAGTAGTACCGGGGAGCTGTTTTTT. V and J are TRBV7-3 and TRBJ2-2, with 7 bases that match TRBD2. The V gene's germline CDR1 is SGHTA and CDR2 FQGTGA. The CDR3 contains 16 residues. V trimming: 5 bases; J trimming: 5 bases; junction bases outside the gene matches: 11.